The 10 T cell receptor beta chains below all came from one sample that was sequenced in a study of cytomegalovirus exposure and HLA in healthy donors. 60 Vbeta and 13 Jbeta primers were used in PCR. The method was immunoSEQ multiplex PCR; TCRdb's version includes in-frame clones alone and lacks a portion of them. The repertoire holds under 200,000 clones, with around 68% as singletons. Source material: PBMCs. Every receptor here comes from a man between 50 and 59 years old in good health and CMV-seronegative.

The chain recombines TRBV19 with TRBJ1-2; weak D call: TRBD1 (6 bases). The CDR3 sequence is 15 residues long. Germline loops: CDR1 LNHDA, CDR2 SQIVND (reference sequence). Trimming took 3 bases from V and 4 from J, leaving 15 bases between them. The CDR3 region has the DNA TGTGCCAGTAGTATCCCGGGGGGCGCGGGCTATGGCTACACCTTC. It yields the protein CASSIPGGAGYGYTF.

This clone was recorded a few times. J is TRBJ1-1 and V is TRBV19, with TRBD1 identical over 7 bases. J gave up 5 bases and V 3 bases, and 9 bases lay outside the gene matches. Germline lookup yields CDR1 LNHDA and CDR2 SQIVND (reference sequence). The CDR3 covers 15 residues. The CDR3 coding sequence is TGTGCCAGTAGTATCATAAGGGGGCAGTCGACTGAAGCTTTCTTT. This sequence encodes CASSIIRGQSTEAFF.

The V and J genes are TRBV4-2 and TRBJ2-1; 11 bases align to TRBD2. CDR3 size: 16 residues. The germline CDR1 and CDR2 sequences are LGHNA and YNFKEQ. With 0 bases clipped from V and 9 bases from J, the junction kept 7 bases outside the gene matches. CDR3 in DNA: TGTGCCAGCAGCCAAGAAGCGACTAGCGGGGTGCGTGAGCAGTTCTTC. This sequence encodes CASSQEATSGVREQFF.

V gene TRBV15 combines with J gene TRBJ1-1; 7 bases agree with TRBD1. V shed 3 bases, J shed 0 bases, and the junction held 7 bases outside the gene matches. The CDR3 loop spans 16 amino acids. Germline lookup yields CDR1 LNHNV and CDR2 YYDKDF (reference sequence). The CDR3 region is CATSRGDSSMNTEAFF. The CDR3 DNA sequence: TGTGCCACCAGCAGGGGGGACAGCTCCATGAACACTGAAGCTTTCTTT.

This clone was counted only a few times. V gene TRBV28 combines with J gene TRBJ2-2, with D perhaps TRBD1 (6 bases). CDR1 is MDHEN, CDR2 SYDVKM, per germline. The CDR3 spans 18 residues. The V gene lost 4 bases and the J gene lost 3 bases, with 21 bases spanning the gap. CDR3 protein: CASSSPGSSRGYTGELFF. The CDR3 region has the DNA TGTGCCAGCAGTTCCCCGGGATCCTCCAGGGGATACACCGGGGAGCTGTTTTTT.

This clone was observed a handful of times. This sample also contains other DNA sequences that code for the same CDR3. The rearrangement links TRBV2 to TRBJ1-1; D gene uncertain. V was pared by 5 bases and J by 0 bases, with 7 bases between. The CDR3 totals 13 residues. Germline loops: CDR1 SNHLY, CDR2 FYNNEI. For the CDR3, the DNA is TGTGCCAGCAGTCCCGAGATGAACACTGAAGCTTTCTTT. This codes for CASSPEMNTEAFF.

The rearrangement links TRBV6-5 to TRBJ1-2; tentatively, D is TRBD1 (5 bases). Germline CDR1 MNHEY, CDR2 SVGAGI. The CDR3 spans 14 residues. V was cut by 6 bases and J by 7 bases, with 18 bases left in between. CDR3 residues: CASRSPTQGAGYTF. The CDR3 DNA reads as TGTGCCAGCAGGTCACCTACTCAGGGTGCTGGCTACACCTTC.

This clone has more than one count but fewer than ten. The V gene is TRBV5-4, the J gene TRBJ2-5, with TRBD2 identical over 10 bases. The length of the CDR3 is 16 residues. The junction had 10 bases not matched to a gene; V was cut back by 1 base and J by 7 bases. Germline CDR1 is SGHNT and CDR2 is YYREEE (reference sequence). The CDR3 nucleotides read TGTGCCAGCAGCTTGACGGCTAGCGGGGGAACGGTGACCCAGTACTTC. As protein: CASSLTASGGTVTQYF. Drawing the rest from reference TRBV5-4 and TRBJ2-5, the complete variable domain is ETGVTQSPTHLIKTRGQQVTLRCSSQSGHNTVSWYQQALGQGPQFIFQYYREEENGRGNFPPRFSGLQFPNYSSELNVNALELDDSALYLCASSLTASGGTVTQYFGPGTRLLVL.

V is TRBV5-6 and J is TRBJ1-2; 7 bases match TRBD1. CDR1 is SGHDT and CDR2 is YYEEEE in the germline V gene. Trimming at V came to 0 bases and at J to 4 bases, leaving 3 bases not matched to a gene. The CDR3 is made up of 14 amino acids. The CDR3, as DNA: TGTGCCAGCAGCTTGGACAGGGGCCTCTATGGCTACACCTTC. Protein: CASSLDRGLYGYTF.

Comments on this clone: This CDR3 is also generated by other DNA sequences in the sample. V usage is TRBV5-6 and J usage is TRBJ1-6, with a weak D call TRBD1 (5 bases). Germline CDR1 reads SGHDT; CDR2 reads YYEEEE. Trimming removed 0 bases at V and 11 bases at J, with 12 bases between. CDR3 size: 14 residues. The CDR3 sequence is CASSLGQGGTPLHF. For the CDR3, the DNA is TGTGCCAGCAGCTTGGGGCAGGGTGGTACACCCCTCCACTTT.